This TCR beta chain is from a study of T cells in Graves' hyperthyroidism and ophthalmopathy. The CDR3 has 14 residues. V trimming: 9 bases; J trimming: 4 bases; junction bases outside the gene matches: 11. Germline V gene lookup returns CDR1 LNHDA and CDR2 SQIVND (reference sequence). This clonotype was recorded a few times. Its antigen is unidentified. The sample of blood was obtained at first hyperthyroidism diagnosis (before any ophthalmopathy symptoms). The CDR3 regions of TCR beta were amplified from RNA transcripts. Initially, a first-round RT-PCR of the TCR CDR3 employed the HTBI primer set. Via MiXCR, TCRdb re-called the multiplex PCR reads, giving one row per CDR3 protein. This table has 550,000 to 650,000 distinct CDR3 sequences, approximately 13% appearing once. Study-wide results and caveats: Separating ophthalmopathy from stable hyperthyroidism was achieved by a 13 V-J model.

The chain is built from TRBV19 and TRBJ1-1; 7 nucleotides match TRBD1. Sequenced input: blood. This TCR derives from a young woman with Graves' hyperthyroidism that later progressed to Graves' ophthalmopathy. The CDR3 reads CASMGQHYPTEAFF. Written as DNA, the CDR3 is TGTGCCAGCATGGGACAGCATTATCCCACTGAAGCTTTCTTT.